Below are 24 T cell receptor beta chains sequenced from a single sample in a study of memory CD8 T cells in hepatitis C reinfection. The assay was immunoSEQ multiplex PCR, and TCRdb's table has in-frame clones only and misses some. The data contain more than 45,000 clones, roughly 86% of them singletons. The time point here: pre-reinfection, 55 to 20 weeks before reinfection detection. The sorted cells went straight to TCR sequencing with no prior in vitro expansion. The sample consisted of naive CD8+ T cells sorted from blood. The receptors derive from a man between 18 and 29 years old with hepatitis C virus infection.

The chain joins TRBV5-1 to TRBJ2-3; a possible D gene is TRBD1 (6 bases). Germline-derived CDR1 and CDR2 are SGHRS and YFSETQ. The V and J ends lost 2 bases and 1 base respectively, with 11 bases between them. The CDR3 runs 15 residues. This chain's CDR3 is CASSFGGRGTDTQYF. In DNA, the CDR3 is TGCGCCAGCAGCTTTGGGGGCAGGGGCACAGATACGCAGTATTTT.

This rearrangement joins TRBV10-2 to TRBJ2-5; 8 bases map to TRBD2. Trimming cost V 7 bases and J 5 bases; bases outside gene matches: 9. Germline V gene data show CDR1 as WSHSY and CDR2 as SAAADI. This CDR3 comprises 14 residues. As DNA, the CDR3 is TGCGCCAGCAATAGCGGGGATAGTTTGGAGACCCAGTACTTC. Protein product: CASNSGDSLETQYF.

Comments on this clone: The conserved closing phenylalanine or tryptophan is absent in this CDR3, likely reflecting a read error. The chain joins TRBV27 to TRBJ2-7, with 13 bases lining up with TRBD2. Germline-derived CDR1 and CDR2 are MNHEY and SMNVEV (reference sequence). The CDR3 sequence is 16 residues long. Trimming took 5 bases from V and 5 from J; bases not matched to a gene: 9. CDR3 DNA: TGTGCCAGCAGTCCTACTAGCGGGAGGGCCTGGCACGAGCAGTACTCC. Translated, it gives CASSPTSGRAWHEQYS.

The chain links TRBV6-1 to TRBJ2-1; D is possibly TRBD1 (6 bases). CDR3 length: 14 amino acids. CDR1 and CDR2 (germline): MNHNS, SASEGT. The V end lost 6 bases, the J end lost 6 bases, and 15 bases lay between the germline ends. The CDR3 reads CASRDLTGLNEQFF. CDR3 sequence (DNA): TGTGCCAGCAGGGACTTGACAGGCCTCAATGAGCAGTTCTTC.

J is TRBJ1-2 and V is TRBV6-5, with 8 bases aligning to TRBD1. V shed 6 bases and J 6 bases; nucleotides not matched to a gene: 6. There are 13 residues in the CDR3. Germline V gene data show CDR1 as MNHEY and CDR2 as SVGAGI. For the CDR3, the DNA is TGTGCCAGCAGGAGGACAGGGTGGGATGGCTACACCTTC. This gives the protein CASRRTGWDGYTF.

V and J are TRBV5-1 and TRBJ1-1; no clear D gene. Trimming stripped 4 bases from V and 1 base from J, with 14 bases between. This CDR3 has 15 residues. The germline V gene encodes CDR1 SGHRS and CDR2 YFSETQ. For the CDR3, the DNA is TGCGCCAGCAGCCAGGTCATGGGAGCGAACACTGAAGCTTTCTTT. Its translation: CASSQVMGANTEAFF.

This chain joins TRBV5-4 and TRBJ2-1, with 9 bases fitting TRBD1. This CDR3 comprises 15 residues. The V and J ends lost 0 bases and 4 bases, in that order; junction bases with no gene match: 2. Germline-derived CDR1 and CDR2 are SGHNT and YYREEE (reference sequence). The CDR3 DNA sequence: TGTGCCAGCAGCTTGGAGGGACAGGGTTACAATGAGCAGTTCTTC. As protein: CASSLEGQGYNEQFF.

V and J are TRBV6-5 and TRBJ1-2, with TRBD1 as a possible D gene (5 bases). Germline V CDR1 and CDR2: MNHEY, SVGAGI. CDR3 length: 13 residues. V was pared by 2 bases and J by 5 bases, with 9 bases between. The DNA for the CDR3 is TGTGCCAGCAGTTACCCAGGGTGGTATGGCTACACCTTC. Amino acid sequence: CASSYPGWYGYTF.

The chain joins TRBV27 to TRBJ2-7, with 7 nucleotides matching TRBD2. Trimming removed 5 bases from V and 3 bases from J; junction bases left unmatched: 7. The CDR3 is 14 amino acids. Germline V gene lookup returns CDR1 MNHEY and CDR2 SMNVEV (reference sequence). The CDR3 reads CASSDLTGGYEQYF. The CDR3 DNA reads as TGTGCCAGCAGTGACCTCACGGGGGGCTACGAGCAGTACTTC.

CDR3: CASSLGLQGQETQYF. CDR3 sequence (DNA): TGTGCCAGCAGCTTAGGTCTGCAGGGTCAAGAGACCCAGTACTTC. This chain joins TRBV11-2 and TRBJ2-5; maybe TRBD1 (5 bases). This CDR3 spans 15 amino acids. The V end lost 1 base, the J end lost 2 bases, and 11 bases lay between the germline ends. Germline CDR1 and CDR2: SGHAT and FQNNGV.

The rearrangement links TRBV5-1 to TRBJ2-5, with unresolved D. Germline CDR1 reads SGHRS; CDR2 reads YFSETQ. This CDR3 region has 14 residues. The V gene lost 0 bases and the J gene lost 5 bases, with 11 bases spanning the gap. Here the CDR3 DNA reads TGCGCCAGCAGCTTGGATCGGGTAGTGGAGACCCAGTACTTC. It codes for CASSLDRVVETQYF.

The chain is built from TRBV4-2 and TRBJ2-1; TRBD1 is a possible D gene (6 bases). V was shortened by 5 bases and J by 5 bases, with 13 bases between the two germline ends. CDR1 LGHNA and CDR2 YNFKEQ come from the germline V gene. The CDR3 consists of 14 residues. The CDR3 here is CASSLGAEDNEQFF. CDR3 sequence (DNA): TGTGCCAGCAGCTTGGGGGCCGAAGACAATGAGCAGTTCTTC.

This clone was counted between two and nine times. CDR3 protein: CASSLGQRNQPQHF. In nucleotides, the CDR3 is TGTGCCAGCAGCTTGGGACAACGCAATCAGCCCCAGCATTTT. V and J are TRBV5-6 and TRBJ1-5, with D hard to call. Germline V CDR1 and CDR2: SGHDT, YYEEEE. The CDR3 is 14 residues long. Trimming stripped 0 bases from V and 2 bases from J, with 6 bases between.

The chain employs TRBV5-6 and TRBJ2-3; tentative D call: TRBD1 (6 bases). Trimming left V 7 bases short and J 1 base short, with 16 bases between. Germline V gives CDR1 SGHDT, CDR2 YYEEEE. This CDR3 contains 15 residues. CDR3 sequence reads: CASGDTGLGTDTQYF. CDR3 sequence (DNA): TGTGCCAGCGGAGACACAGGGCTCGGCACAGATACGCAGTATTTT.

The rearrangement links TRBV19 to TRBJ2-1; 7 bases line up with TRBD1. V shed 6 bases, J shed 0 bases, and the junction held 5 bases outside the gene matches. Germline values: CDR1 LNHDA, CDR2 SQIVND (reference sequence). This CDR3 spans 15 amino acids. CDR3 residues: CASSPGQSSYNEQFF. Here the CDR3 DNA reads TGTGCCAGTAGCCCGGGACAGAGCTCCTACAATGAGCAGTTCTTC.

The chain recombines TRBV27 with TRBJ1-2, with D unclear. The ends were cut back, 5 bases at V and 2 bases at J, with 12 bases in the middle. Germline V gene data show CDR1 as MNHEY and CDR2 as SMNVEV (reference sequence). This CDR3 contains 14 residues. CDR3 nucleotide sequence: TGTGCCAGCAGTCCGACTCTAAGGAACTATGGCTACACCTTC. Its translation is CASSPTLRNYGYTF.

The gene calls are TRBV14 and TRBJ1-1; D is ambiguous. Per germline, CDR1 SGHDN and CDR2 FVKESK. CDR3 length equals 14 residues. V shed 5 bases and J shed 4 bases, with 14 bases lying between them. The CDR3 loop reads CASSREVFPTEAFF. In nucleotides, the CDR3 is TGTGCCAGCAGCAGGGAGGTCTTCCCCACTGAAGCTTTCTTT.

V gene TRBV19 combines with J gene TRBJ2-1; D is unclear. The CDR3 sequence is 15 residues long. Per germline, CDR1 LNHDA and CDR2 SQIVND (reference sequence). Trimming shortened V by 5 bases and J by 5 bases, and 16 bases separated the two germline ends. The CDR3 reads CASSWRPDADNEQFF. As DNA, the CDR3 is TGTGCCAGTAGTTGGCGGCCTGATGCCGACAATGAGCAGTTCTTC.

This chain uses TRBV9 with TRBJ2-5, with TRBD2 identical over 10 bases. The CDR3 has 16 amino acids. The V gene end was trimmed by 3 bases and the J gene end by 1 base; junction bases not matched to a gene: 6. In germline, CDR1 is SGDLS, CDR2 YYNGEE. The CDR3 nucleotides are TGTGCCAGCAGCGAGGGGACTAGCGACTTCCAAGAGACCCAGTACTTC. Its protein product is CASSEGTSDFQETQYF.

V usage is TRBV5-5 and J usage is TRBJ1-3, with D uncertain. CDR3 length: 15 residues. Trimming stripped 4 bases from V and 2 bases from J, with 13 bases between. CDR1 SGHKS and CDR2 YYEKEE come from the germline V gene (reference sequence). This CDR3 is CASSDTGRAGNTIYF. The CDR3 bases are TGTGCCAGCAGCGACACTGGGAGAGCTGGAAACACCATATATTTT. The full variable domain, its missing parts supplied by reference TRBV5-5 and TRBJ1-3, is DAGVTQSPTHLIKTRGQQVTLRCSPISGHKSVSWYQQVLGQGPQFIFQYYEKEERGRGNFPDRFSARQFPNYSSELNVNALLLGDSALYLCASSDTGRAGNTIYFGEGSWLTVV.

This chain links TRBV19 with TRBJ2-1; D is perhaps TRBD1 (5 bases). The CDR3 covers 15 residues. Per the germline V gene, CDR1 is LNHDA and CDR2 is SQIVND (reference sequence). The V end was cut by 1 base, the J end by 6 bases, with 13 bases between. The CDR3 sequence is CASSIGRKGVNEQFF. The CDR3 DNA sequence: TGTGCCAGTAGTATAGGAAGGAAAGGGGTCAATGAGCAGTTCTTC.

The DNA of the CDR3 is TGCGCCAGCAGCCAAGAGGAGGGGACCGGGGAGCTGTTTTTT. This gives the protein CASSQEEGTGELFF. This chain links TRBV4-1 with TRBJ2-2, with D possibly TRBD2 on 6 matching bases. V lost 0 bases and J 5 bases, leaving 7 bases between the germline ends. The CDR3 consists of 14 residues. Germline assignment: CDR1 MGHRA and CDR2 YSYEKL.

The chain uses TRBV7-9 and TRBJ1-1; 11 nucleotides agree with TRBD1. The CDR3 totals 16 residues. The V segment lost 4 bases and the J segment 5 bases; nucleotides outside the gene matches: 9. The V gene's germline CDR1 is SEHNR and CDR2 FQNEAQ (reference sequence). The CDR3, as DNA: TGTGCCAGCAGCTCACCCGCGGGACAGGGGGTTACTGAAGCTTTCTTT. Amino acid sequence: CASSSPAGQGVTEAFF.

The chain is built from TRBV4-1 and TRBJ2-5; TRBD2 matches at 8 bases. V shed 1 base, J shed 5 bases, and the junction held 6 bases outside the gene matches. CDR1 MGHRA and CDR2 YSYEKL come from the germline V gene. The CDR3 totals 15 residues. The CDR3 is CASSQGERGMETQYF. The CDR3 DNA reads as TGCGCCAGCAGCCAAGGGGAGCGGGGGATGGAGACCCAGTACTTC.